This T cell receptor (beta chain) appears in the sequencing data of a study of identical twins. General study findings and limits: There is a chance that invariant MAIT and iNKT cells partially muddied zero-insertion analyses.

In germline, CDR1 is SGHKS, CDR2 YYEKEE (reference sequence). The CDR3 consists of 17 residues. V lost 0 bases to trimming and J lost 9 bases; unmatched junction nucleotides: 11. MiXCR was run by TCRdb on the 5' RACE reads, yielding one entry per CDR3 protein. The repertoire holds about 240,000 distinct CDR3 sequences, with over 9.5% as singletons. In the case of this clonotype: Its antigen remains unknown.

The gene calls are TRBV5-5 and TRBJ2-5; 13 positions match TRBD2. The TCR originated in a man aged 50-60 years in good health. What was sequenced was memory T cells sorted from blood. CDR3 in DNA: TGTGCCAGCAGCTTGGTCGGGACTAGCGGGACGAGCTCGGCCCAGTACTTC. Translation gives CASSLVGTSGTSSAQYF.